The count of the clone carrying this T cell receptor beta chain is one. Its antigen is still unknown. The sample belongs to a study of cytomegalovirus exposure and HLA in healthy donors. For the study at large: HLA-typed donors contributed 80 million or so unique TCRs, which were held in an early data release.

Study results and caveats: Later work found most CMV-associated TCR beta chains apparently HLA-restricted. According to the study, roughly 160 TCR beta chains were cytomegalovirus-associated.

In the PCR, 60 Vbeta and 13 Jbeta primers were used. The assay was immunoSEQ multiplex PCR, and TCRdb's table has in-frame clones only and misses some. The data show 180,000 or so clones, 80% seen once. This TCR came from a woman in her 30s in good health and CMV-seronegative. Sequenced material: PBMCs.

This CDR3 reads CASSLRGAGETDEAFF. The CDR3 nucleotides read TGTGCCAGCAGCCTAAGAGGCGCAGGGGAGACCGATGAAGCTTTCTTT. V usage is TRBV2 and J usage is TRBJ1-1; D may be TRBD1 (6 bases). V gave up 6 bases and J gave up 7 bases, with 24 bases separating them. Per the germline V gene, CDR1 is SNHLY and CDR2 is FYNNEI. The CDR3 is 16 residues long.